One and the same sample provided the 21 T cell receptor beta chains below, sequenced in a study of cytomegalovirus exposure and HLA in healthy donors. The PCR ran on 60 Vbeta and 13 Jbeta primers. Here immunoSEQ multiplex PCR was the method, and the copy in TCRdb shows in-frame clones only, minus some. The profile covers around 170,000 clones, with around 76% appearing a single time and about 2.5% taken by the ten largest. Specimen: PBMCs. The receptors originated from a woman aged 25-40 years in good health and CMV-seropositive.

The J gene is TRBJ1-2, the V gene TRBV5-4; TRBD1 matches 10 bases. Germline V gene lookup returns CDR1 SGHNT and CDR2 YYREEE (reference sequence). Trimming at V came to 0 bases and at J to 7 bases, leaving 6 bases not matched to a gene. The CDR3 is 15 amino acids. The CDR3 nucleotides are TGTGCCAGCAGCTTGGAGACAGGGGGCGCGGGTGGCTACACCTTC. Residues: CASSLETGGAGGYTF.

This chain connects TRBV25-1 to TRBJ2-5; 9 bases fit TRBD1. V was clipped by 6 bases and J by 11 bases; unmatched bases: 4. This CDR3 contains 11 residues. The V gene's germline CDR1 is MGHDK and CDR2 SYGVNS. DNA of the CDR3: TGTGCCAGCAGGGGACAGGGAGGGCAGTACTTC. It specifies CASRGQGGQYF.

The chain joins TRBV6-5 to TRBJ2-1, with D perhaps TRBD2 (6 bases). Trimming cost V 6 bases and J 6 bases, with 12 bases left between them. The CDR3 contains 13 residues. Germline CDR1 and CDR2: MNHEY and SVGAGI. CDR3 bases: TGTGCCAGCAGCCCGGGACTCCTCAATGAGCAGTTCTTC. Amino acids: CASSPGLLNEQFF.

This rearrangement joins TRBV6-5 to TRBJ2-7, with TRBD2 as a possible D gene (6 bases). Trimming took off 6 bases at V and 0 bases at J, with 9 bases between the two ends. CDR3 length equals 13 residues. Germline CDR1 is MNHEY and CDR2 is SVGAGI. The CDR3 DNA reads TGTGCCAGCAGCCCCGGGGGCTCCTACGAGCAGTACTTC. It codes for CASSPGGSYEQYF.

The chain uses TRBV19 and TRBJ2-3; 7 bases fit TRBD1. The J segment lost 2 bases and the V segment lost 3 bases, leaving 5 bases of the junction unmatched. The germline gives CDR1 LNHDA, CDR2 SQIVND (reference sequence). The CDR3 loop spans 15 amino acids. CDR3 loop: CASSIHRGLTDTQYF. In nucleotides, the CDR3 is TGTGCCAGTAGTATCCACAGGGGTCTCACAGATACGCAGTATTTT.

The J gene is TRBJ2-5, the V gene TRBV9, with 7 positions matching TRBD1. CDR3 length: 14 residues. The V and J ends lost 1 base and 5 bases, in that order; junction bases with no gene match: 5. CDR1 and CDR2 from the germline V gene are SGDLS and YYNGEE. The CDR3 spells CASSVISTGETQYF. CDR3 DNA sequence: TGTGCCAGCAGCGTAATATCGACAGGGGAGACCCAGTACTTC.

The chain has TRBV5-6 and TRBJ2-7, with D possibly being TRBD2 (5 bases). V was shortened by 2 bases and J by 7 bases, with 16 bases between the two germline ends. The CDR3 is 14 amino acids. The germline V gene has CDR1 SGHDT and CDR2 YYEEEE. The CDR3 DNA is TGTGCCAGCAGCTTTTCCGGGGTGGCGAAAGAGCAGTACTTC. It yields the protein CASSFSGVAKEQYF.

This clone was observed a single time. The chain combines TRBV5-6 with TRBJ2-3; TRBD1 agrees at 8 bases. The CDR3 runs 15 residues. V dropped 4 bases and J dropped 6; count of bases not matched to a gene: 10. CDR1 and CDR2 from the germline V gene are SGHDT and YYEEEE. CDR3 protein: CASSSRDRLIDTQYF. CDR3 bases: TGTGCCAGCAGCAGCCGGGACAGGCTAATTGATACGCAGTATTTT. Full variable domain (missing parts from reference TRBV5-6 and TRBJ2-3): DAGVTQSPTHLIKTRGQQVTLRCSPKSGHDTVSWYQQALGQGPQFIFQYYEEEERQRGNFPDRFSGHQFPNYSSELNVNALLLGDSALYLCASSSRDRLIDTQYFGPGTRLTVL.

CDR3 sequence reads: CASSEALLGVNNQPQHF. DNA for the CDR3: TGTGCCAGCAGTGAAGCGCTACTCGGGGTAAACAATCAGCCCCAGCATTTT. This chain joins TRBV6-1 and TRBJ1-5; D ambiguous. Looked up from germline, CDR1 is MNHNS and CDR2 is SASEGT. This CDR3 region has 17 residues. V was cut by 0 bases and J by 3 bases, with 15 bases left in between.

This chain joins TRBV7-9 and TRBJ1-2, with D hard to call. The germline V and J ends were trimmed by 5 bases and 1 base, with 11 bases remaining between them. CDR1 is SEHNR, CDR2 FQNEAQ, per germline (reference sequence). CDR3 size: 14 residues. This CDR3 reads CASSARELNYGYTF. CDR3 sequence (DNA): TGTGCCAGCAGCGCCCGGGAACTTAACTATGGCTACACCTTC.

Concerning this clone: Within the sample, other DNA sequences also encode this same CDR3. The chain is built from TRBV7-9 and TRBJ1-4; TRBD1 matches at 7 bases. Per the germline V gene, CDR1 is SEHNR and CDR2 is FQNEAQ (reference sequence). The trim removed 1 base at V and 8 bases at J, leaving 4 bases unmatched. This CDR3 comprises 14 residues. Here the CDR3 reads CASSLDRGSEKLFF. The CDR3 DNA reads TGTGCCAGCAGCTTAGACAGGGGTAGCGAAAAACTGTTTTTT.

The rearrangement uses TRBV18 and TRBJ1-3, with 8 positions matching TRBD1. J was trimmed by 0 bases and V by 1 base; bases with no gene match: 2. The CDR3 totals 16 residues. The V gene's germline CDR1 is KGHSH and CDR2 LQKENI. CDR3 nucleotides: TGTGCCAGCTCACCACTCGACAGGGGCTCTGGAAACACCATATATTTT. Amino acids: CASSPLDRGSGNTIYF.

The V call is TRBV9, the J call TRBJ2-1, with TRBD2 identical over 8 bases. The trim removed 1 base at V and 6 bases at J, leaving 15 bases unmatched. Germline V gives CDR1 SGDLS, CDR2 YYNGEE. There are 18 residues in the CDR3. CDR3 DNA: TGTGCCAGCAGCGTAACCCCAATAGCGGGGAACCGCGGCAATGAGCAGTTCTTC. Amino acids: CASSVTPIAGNRGNEQFF.

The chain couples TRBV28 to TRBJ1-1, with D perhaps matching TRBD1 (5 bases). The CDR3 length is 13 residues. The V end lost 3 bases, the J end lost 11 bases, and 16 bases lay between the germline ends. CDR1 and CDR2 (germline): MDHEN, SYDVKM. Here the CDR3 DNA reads TGTGCCAGCAGTTTGTTATCCCTTAGGGGTGCTTTCTTT. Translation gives CASSLLSLRGAFF. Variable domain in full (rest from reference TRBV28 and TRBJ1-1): DVKVTQSSRYLVKRTGEKVFLECVQDMDHENMFWYRQDPGLGLRLIYFSYDVKMKEKGDIPEGYSVSREKKERFSLILESASTNQTSMYLCASSLLSLRGAFFGQGTRLTVV.

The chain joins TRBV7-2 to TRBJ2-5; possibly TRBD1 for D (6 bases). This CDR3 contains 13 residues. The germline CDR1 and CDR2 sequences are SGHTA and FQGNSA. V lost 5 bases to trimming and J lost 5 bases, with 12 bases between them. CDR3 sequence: CASSQWGPETQYF. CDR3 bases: TGTGCCAGCAGCCAGTGGGGGCCGGAGACCCAGTACTTC.

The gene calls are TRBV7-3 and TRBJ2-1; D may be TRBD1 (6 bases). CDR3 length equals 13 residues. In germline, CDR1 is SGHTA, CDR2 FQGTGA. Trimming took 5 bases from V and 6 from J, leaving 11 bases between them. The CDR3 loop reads CASSQGQSNEQFF. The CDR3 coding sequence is TGTGCCAGCAGCCAAGGACAGTCCAATGAGCAGTTCTTC.

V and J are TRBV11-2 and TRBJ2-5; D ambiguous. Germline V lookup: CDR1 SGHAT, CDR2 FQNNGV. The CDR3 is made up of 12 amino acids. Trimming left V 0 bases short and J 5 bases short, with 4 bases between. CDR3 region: CASSLDGETQYF. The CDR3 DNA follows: TGTGCCAGCAGCTTAGATGGCGAGACCCAGTACTTC.

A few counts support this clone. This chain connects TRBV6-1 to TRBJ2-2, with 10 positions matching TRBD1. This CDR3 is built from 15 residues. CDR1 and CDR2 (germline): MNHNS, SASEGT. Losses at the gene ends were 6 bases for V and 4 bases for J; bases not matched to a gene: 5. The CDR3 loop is CASSRQGASTGELFF. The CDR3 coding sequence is TGTGCCAGCAGCCGACAGGGGGCTTCCACCGGGGAGCTGTTTTTT.

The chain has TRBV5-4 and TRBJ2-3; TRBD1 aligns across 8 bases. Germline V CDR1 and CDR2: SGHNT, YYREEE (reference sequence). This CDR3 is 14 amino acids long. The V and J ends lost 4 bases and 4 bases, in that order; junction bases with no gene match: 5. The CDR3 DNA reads TGTGCCAGCAGCCTGCAGGGGGCCTCAGATACGCAGTATTTT. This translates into CASSLQGASDTQYF. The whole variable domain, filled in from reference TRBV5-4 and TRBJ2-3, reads ETGVTQSPTHLIKTRGQQVTLRCSSQSGHNTVSWYQQALGQGPQFIFQYYREEENGRGNFPPRFSGLQFPNYSSELNVNALELDDSALYLCASSLQGASDTQYFGPGTRLTVL.

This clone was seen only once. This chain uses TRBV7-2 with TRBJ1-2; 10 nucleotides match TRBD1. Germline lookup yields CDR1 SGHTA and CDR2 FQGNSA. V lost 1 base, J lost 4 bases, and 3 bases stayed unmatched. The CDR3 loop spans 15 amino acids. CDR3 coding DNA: TGTGCCAGCAGCTTAGGGGGGACAGGGGTCTATGGCTACACCTTC. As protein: CASSLGGTGVYGYTF.

For the CDR3, the DNA is TGTGCCAGCAGTTTAATACAGGGTGGCGACGAGCAGTACTTC. It translates to CASSLIQGGDEQYF. This rearrangement joins TRBV27 to TRBJ2-5, with D possibly matching TRBD1 (6 bases). The J call may be incorrect, as the DNA end agrees better with TRBJ2-7. In germline, CDR1 is MNHEY, CDR2 SMNVEV (reference sequence). There are 14 residues in the CDR3.